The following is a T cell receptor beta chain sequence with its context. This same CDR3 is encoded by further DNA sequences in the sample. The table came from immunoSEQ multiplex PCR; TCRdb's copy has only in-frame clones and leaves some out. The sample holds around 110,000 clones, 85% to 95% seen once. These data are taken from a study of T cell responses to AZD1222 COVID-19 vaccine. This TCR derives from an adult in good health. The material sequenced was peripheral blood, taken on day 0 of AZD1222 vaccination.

CDR3 residues: CASSLEGNTEAFF. CDR3 DNA sequence: TGTGCCAGCAGCTTAGAGGGGAACACTGAAGCTTTCTTT. This chain links TRBV7-8 with TRBJ1-1; D is unresolved. This CDR3 spans 13 amino acids. From germline, CDR1 is SGHVS and CDR2 FQNEAQ. V lost 1 base and J lost 1, with 4 bases in between.